The TCR beta chain described here comes from a study of blood T cell repertoires in COVID-19. Across the whole study: The United States, Italy and Spain provided the acute and convalescent COVID-19 samples. T cells, B-cell-depleted T cells, or PBMCs provided the cDNA or gDNA that served as material.

Authors' analysis steps: How many nucleated cells were present was estimated from reference gene primer amplification. Data came from immunoSEQ multiplex PCR; TCRdb stores just in-frame clones and leaves some out. Clone size and the V and J calls come from that table; the DNA yielded D and trimming. The sample consists of about 110,000 clones, roughly 82% of them appearing once. This receptor was obtained from a woman aged 60-70 years with acute or convalescent COVID-19. Input material: peripheral blood.

This CDR3 is CASSITQGDTEAFF. For the CDR3, the DNA is TGTGCCAGCAGCATTACACAGGGGGACACTGAAGCTTTCTTT. The chain uses TRBV7-2 and TRBJ1-1; 8 bases map to TRBD1. The CDR3 length is 14 residues. Germline assignment: CDR1 SGHTA and CDR2 FQGNSA. V trimming: 5 bases; J trimming: 3 bases; junction bases outside the gene matches: 5.